This T cell receptor beta chain was recovered during a study of cytomegalovirus exposure and HLA in healthy donors (dated by TCRdb to 2017 to 2019). About the full investigation: According to a later analysis, the 120 or so validation repertoires were produced on the same platform as the roughly 600 repertoires of the first cohort. To predict cytomegalovirus infection status, the study brought together high-throughput TCR immunosequencing, statistical association of individual TCRs with disease status, and machine learning. The study aimed to test whether signatures of past pathogen exposure could be identified by cataloging public T cell receptors. Along with the approximately 700-subject first cohort, a separate validation cohort of over 90 different subjects was used.

Deletion took 2 bases off V and 5 bases off J, with a span of 9 bases between the germline ends. The CDR3 numbers 13 residues from cysteine through phenylalanine. Left in the record is the CDR3 DNA by itself, 39 bases read in frame from the first base. In the germline V gene, CDR1 corresponds to MNHNS and CDR2 to SASEGT. Note on this clone: What antigen it recognizes has not been identified. No clone much larger than this one lies a single base away; base qualities are absent.

The donors were included in the validation cohort of roughly 120 subjects, a group kept apart from the 666-subject first cohort. The paper as a whole reports these results and caveats: All 120 or so repertoires were used to score co-occurrence in the validation cohort in a later analysis, because that analysis had no HLA typing for the cohort. The study listed 164 TCR beta chains as associated with cytomegalovirus. The classifier was reported to diagnose cytomegalovirus status with high specificity and sensitivity in both the original and validation cohorts. A few of the identified cytomegalovirus-associated TCR beta chains were confirmed in vitro to be specific for cytomegalovirus antigens. Across donors, most TCR sequences were observed very rarely, whereas some public TCRs were present in many individuals. In a later analysis, TCRs clustered in the first cohort were found to also tend to co-occur in the roughly 130 validation repertoires, with 90% to 95% of cluster scores above 0. The authors suggested that the approach could potentially be extended to other disease states and immunological phenotypes.

Library creation used the immunoSEQ multiplex PCR assay. The original pipeline was this. A statistical classification framework was developed to diagnose cytomegalovirus status using the catalog of TCR beta chain sequences. TCRdb took this table from immuneACCESS and kept in-frame rearrangements with V and J called. Such tables lack part of the clones; where checked against another copy, unresolved V genes explain under half of the gap, and the rest is unexplained. V, J and clone size are taken as reported in that table, and D and trimming were inferred from the DNA itself. In all, the sample holds tens of thousands of clones, and just under 95% of those were seen once. The ten largest account for nearly 4.5% of the sample.

Source material: PBMCs. The sequence derives from a man between 18 and 29 years old in good health and CMV-seropositive. Here the chain combines TRBV6-1 and TRBJ1-1; the D gene lacks a confident call. The sequence in DNA is TGTGCCAGCAGTGAACTCTTAGTTACTGAAGCTTTCTTT. This translates into CASSELLVTEAFF.